The rows below give T cell receptor beta chains drawn from one sample of a study of blood T cells in healthy people across ages. Each CDR3 protein is one row after TCRdb ran MiXCR on the 5' RACE reads. The data contain roughly 1.4 million distinct CDR3 sequences, approximately 59% of them singletons. Sequences were obtained from blood. The receptor set was obtained from a man aged 18 to 30 in good health. Each CDR3 is given with its conserved first and last residue. Fields, in order: V gene, D gene, clone size, J gene, CDR3 protein, CDR3 DNA. D genes are given only for firm matches. The size of a clone is reported for some rows only, either as once, few or many, or as a class for expanded clones.

TRBV4-1	NA	NA	TRBJ1-1	CASSQLQGLNTEAFF	TGCGCCAGCAGCCAATTGCAGGGCCTGAACACTGAAGCTTTCTTT
TRBV6-6	TRBD1	NA	TRBJ2-1	CASSYSKGQVDNEQFF	TGTGCCAGCAGTTACTCGAAGGGACAGGTAGACAATGAGCAGTTCTTC
TRBV12-3/TRBV12-4	NA	many	TRBJ2-3	CASSLGLTTDTQYF	TGTGCCAGCAGTCTTGGACTGACCACAGATACGCAGTATTTT
TRBV25-1	NA	few	TRBJ2-5	CASSDRLRDPEETQYF	TGTGCCAGCAGTGATCGGCTCAGGGACCCAGAAGAGACCCAGTACTTC
TRBV27	TRBD1	NA	TRBJ2-5	CASRPGQATALQETQYF	TGTGCCAGCAGGCCCGGACAGGCCACAGCCCTCCAAGAGACCCAGTACTTC
TRBV5-5	NA	NA	TRBJ2-3	CASSLAAGASTDTQYF	TGTGCCAGCAGCTTGGCTGCGGGGGCTAGCACAGATACGCAGTATTTT
TRBV29-1	NA	few	TRBJ2-1	CSAGLSSVEQFF	TGCAGCGCTGGACTATCATCCGTTGAGCAGTTCTTC
TRBV20-1	NA	NA	TRBJ2-1	CSARAVPPHLNEQFF	TGCAGTGCTAGAGCCGTCCCCCCCCACCTTAATGAGCAGTTCTTC
TRBV20-1	NA	NA	TRBJ1-5	CSASPGQLNQPQHF	TGCAGTGCTAGCCCCGGACAGCTCAATCAGCCCCAGCATTTT
TRBV29-1	NA	NA	TRBJ2-3	CSVEDLGDTQYF	TGCAGCGTTGAAGACCTGGGGGATACGCAGTATTTT
TRBV5-1	TRBD2	NA	TRBJ2-5	CASSFLAGVQETQYF	TGCGCCAGCAGCTTTCTAGCGGGAGTCCAAGAGACCCAGTACTTC
TRBV4-1	TRBD2	few	TRBJ2-3	CASSNWPSGGLSTDTQYF	TGCGCCAGCAGCAATTGGCCTAGCGGGGGGCTAAGCACAGATACGCAGTATTTT
TRBV4-3	NA	NA	TRBJ2-1	CASSQGGGIGNEQFF	TGCGCCAGCAGCCAAGGGGGGGGCATTGGGAATGAGCAGTTCTTC
TRBV20-1	TRBD2	NA	TRBJ2-5	CSARGGGTFLEETQYF	TGCAGTGCTAGAGGGGGGGGGACTTTCTTAGAAGAGACCCAGTACTTC
TRBV4-3	NA	NA	TRBJ2-2	CASSQEVGVLFF	TGCGCCAGCAGCCAAGAAGTGGGTGTGCTGTTTTTT
TRBV10-3	TRBD2	NA	TRBJ2-7	CAISESGGDEQYF	TGTGCCATCAGTGAATCGGGAGGGGACGAGCAGTACTTC
TRBV7-2	TRBD2	NA	TRBJ2-2	CASSFVLAGVVGELFF	TGTGCCAGCAGCTTCGTACTAGCGGGAGTTGTCGGGGAGCTGTTTTTT
TRBV12-3/TRBV12-4	TRBD2	NA	TRBJ2-1	CASSPSRREGPHNEQFF	TGTGCCAGCAGTCCCTCTCGGCGGGAGGGCCCCCACAATGAGCAGTTCTTC
TRBV29-1	TRBD2	few	TRBJ2-1	CSAAGTSGIIVEQFF	TGCAGCGCTGCGGGGACTAGCGGGATAATAGTTGAGCAGTTCTTC
TRBV7-2	NA	NA	TRBJ1-2	CASRLGAGVSGYTF	TGTGCCAGCCGCTTAGGGGCAGGGGTATCTGGCTACACCTTC
TRBV29-1	NA	NA	TRBJ1-2	CSVDFSGEGYTF	TGCAGCGTTGATTTCTCGGGGGAAGGCTACACCTTC
TRBV29-1	TRBD2	few	TRBJ2-3	CSATTSGSTDTQYF	TGCAGCGCTACGACTAGCGGAAGCACAGATACGCAGTATTTT
TRBV29-1	NA	few	TRBJ1-1	CSVVGTATEAFF	TGCAGCGTTGTCGGGACTGCAACTGAAGCTTTCTTT
TRBV29-1	NA	NA	TRBJ1-2	CSVEDGSTNYGYTF	TGCAGCGTTGAGGATGGCAGTACTAACTATGGCTACACCTTC
TRBV20-1	NA	NA	TRBJ2-7	CSASDKGHYSEQYF	TGCAGTGCTAGTGATAAGGGGCACTACAGCGAGCAGTACTTC
TRBV9	TRBD2	NA	TRBJ2-1	CASGLAGVEQFF	TGTGCCAGCGGACTAGCGGGAGTCGAGCAGTTCTTC
TRBV7-2	TRBD2	NA	TRBJ2-3	CASRTSGITDTQYF	TGTGCCAGTCGGACTAGCGGAATCACAGATACGCAGTATTTT
TRBV28	NA	NA	TRBJ1-6	CASSSTYYSSYNSPLHF	TGTGCCAGCAGTTCCACTTACTACAGCTCCTATAATTCACCCCTCCACTTT
TRBV7-9	NA	NA	TRBJ1-2	CASSGRPTDSSNYGYTF	TGTGCCAGCAGCGGACGTCCCACGGACAGTTCTAACTATGGCTACACCTTC
TRBV7-6	NA	NA	TRBJ1-1	CASSLASFSEAFF	TGTGCCAGCAGCTTAGCGTCGTTCAGTGAAGCTTTCTTT
TRBV12-3/TRBV12-4	TRBD1	NA	TRBJ1-5	CASSDDRVNQPQHF	TGTGCCAGCAGCGACGACAGGGTCAATCAGCCCCAGCATTTT
TRBV7-2	NA	NA	TRBJ2-1	CASSLGTVEQFF	TGTGCCAGCAGCTTAGGGACGGTGGAGCAGTTCTTC
TRBV10-3	NA	NA	TRBJ1-1	CAISESAANTEAFF	TGTGCCATCAGTGAGTCGGCCGCGAACACTGAAGCTTTCTTT
TRBV6-5	NA	NA	TRBJ2-7	CASSYSTPRGGSYEQYF	TGTGCCAGCAGTTACTCGACACCTCGAGGGGGATCCTACGAGCAGTACTTC
TRBV14	TRBD1	NA	TRBJ2-7	CASSQLGQGAEEQYF	TGTGCCAGCAGCCAACTGGGACAGGGGGCCGAAGAGCAGTACTTC
TRBV9	NA	NA	TRBJ1-2	CASSGDNWYGYTF	TGTGCCAGCAGCGGGGACAACTGGTATGGCTACACCTTC
TRBV10-3	NA	few	TRBJ2-3	CAISEEGVTDTQYF	TGTGCCATCAGTGAGGAGGGCGTGACAGATACGCAGTATTTT
TRBV19	NA	NA	TRBJ1-2	CASGIGIGYTF	TGTGCCAGTGGGATAGGGATTGGCTACACCTTC
TRBV20-1	TRBD2	NA	TRBJ2-5	CSLASGRREETQYF	TGCAGCCTGGCTAGCGGGCGGAGGGAAGAGACCCAGTACTTC
TRBV7-2	TRBD1	NA	TRBJ1-2	CASSPTDRASYGYTF	TGTGCCAGCAGTCCCACCGACAGGGCGTCCTATGGCTACACCTTC
TRBV20-1	NA	NA	TRBJ2-3	CSASWGVADTQYF	TGCAGTGCTTCATGGGGCGTCGCGGATACGCAGTATTTT
TRBV2	TRBD1	NA	TRBJ1-2	CASSTRTGLYGYTF	TGTGCCAGCAGTACACGGACAGGGCTCTATGGCTACACCTTC
TRBV27	NA	NA	TRBJ1-6	CASSRSSSYNSPLHF	TGTGCCAGCAGCAGGAGTAGCTCCTATAATTCACCCCTCCACTTT
TRBV2	NA	NA	TRBJ2-2	CASGPAGASGELFF	TGTGCCAGCGGCCCAGCAGGGGCCTCCGGGGAGCTGTTTTTT
TRBV6-5	TRBD1	NA	TRBJ2-7	CASSSGTDHYEQYF	TGTGCCAGCAGTTCTGGGACAGACCACTACGAGCAGTACTTC
TRBV14	NA	NA	TRBJ2-1	CASSPQDRYNEQFF	TGTGCCAGCAGCCCCCAGGACAGATACAATGAGCAGTTCTTC
TRBV4-1	NA	many	TRBJ2-1	CASSQVNEQFF	TGCGCCAGCAGCCAAGTCAATGAGCAGTTCTTC
TRBV7-2	TRBD2	NA	TRBJ2-1	CASSRGYGRARYNEQFF	TGTGCCAGCAGCCGCGGGTACGGGAGGGCCAGGTACAATGAGCAGTTCTTC
TRBV6-6	NA	NA	TRBJ1-5	CASSLDTFGNQPQHF	TGTGCCAGCAGCCTGGACACATTCGGAAATCAGCCCCAGCATTTT
TRBV27	NA	NA	TRBJ2-7	CASSQGWIGYEQYF	TGTGCCAGCAGTCAGGGGTGGATAGGCTACGAGCAGTACTTC
TRBV29-1	NA	NA	TRBJ2-5	CSVDGRTRGETQYF	TGCAGCGTTGATGGGCGTACACGGGGAGAGACCCAGTACTTC
TRBV6-1	TRBD2	NA	TRBJ2-1	CASREVLAGDEQFF	TGTGCCAGCAGGGAAGTTTTAGCGGGAGATGAGCAGTTCTTC
TRBV9	NA	NA	TRBJ2-3	CASTLGSVGLNTDTQYF	TGTGCCAGCACATTGGGTTCGGTAGGGCTGAACACAGATACGCAGTATTTT
TRBV7-7	NA	NA	TRBJ2-5	CASSLSWAQQETQYF	TGTGCCAGCAGCCTTTCGTGGGCTCAGCAAGAGACCCAGTACTTC
TRBV6-6	NA	few	TRBJ2-1	CASIGYNEQFF	TGTGCCAGCATAGGCTACAATGAGCAGTTCTTC
TRBV15	NA	NA	TRBJ1-2	CATSRDTNSQNYGYTF	TGTGCCACCAGCAGAGATACCAACAGTCAGAACTATGGCTACACCTTC
TRBV29-1	NA	few	TRBJ1-1	CSVEESRTANTEAFF	TGCAGCGTTGAAGAGTCGAGGACAGCGAACACTGAAGCTTTCTTT
TRBV5-1	TRBD1	NA	TRBJ2-1	CASSPQVIWDRDLYNEQFF	TGCGCCAGCAGCCCGCAGGTTATTTGGGACAGGGACCTCTACAATGAGCAGTTCTTC
TRBV7-9	TRBD2	few	TRBJ2-3	CASTRRRLAGGVTDTQYF	TGTGCCAGCACTCGGAGGAGACTAGCGGGGGGTGTCACAGATACGCAGTATTTT
TRBV20-1	NA	few	TRBJ2-7	CSAIANGRYEQYF	TGCAGTGCTATAGCCAACGGGCGTTACGAGCAGTACTTC